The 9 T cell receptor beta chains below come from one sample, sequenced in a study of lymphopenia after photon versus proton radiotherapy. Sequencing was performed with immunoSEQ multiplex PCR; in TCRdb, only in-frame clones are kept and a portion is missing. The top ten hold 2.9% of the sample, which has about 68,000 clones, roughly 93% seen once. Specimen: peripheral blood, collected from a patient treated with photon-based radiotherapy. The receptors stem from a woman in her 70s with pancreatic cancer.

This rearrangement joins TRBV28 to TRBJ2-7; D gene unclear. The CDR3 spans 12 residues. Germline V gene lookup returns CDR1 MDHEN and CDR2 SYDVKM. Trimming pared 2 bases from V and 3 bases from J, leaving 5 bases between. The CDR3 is CASSLALYEQYF. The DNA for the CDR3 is TGTGCCAGCAGTTTAGCCCTCTACGAGCAGTACTTC.

CDR3 sequence: CASSDRGGSSGANVLTF. CDR3 DNA sequence: TGTGCCAGCTCGGACAGGGGCGGTAGCTCTGGGGCCAACGTCCTGACTTTC. The V and J genes are TRBV18 and TRBJ2-6, with 9 nucleotides matching TRBD1. The CDR3 is 17 residues long. Germline assignment: CDR1 KGHSH and CDR2 LQKENI. The junction had 6 bases not matched to a gene; V was cut back by 6 bases and J by 0 bases. The full variable domain, its missing parts supplied by reference TRBV18 and TRBJ2-6, is NAGVMQNPRHLVRRRGQEARLRCSPMKGHSHVYWYRQLPEEGLKFMVYLQKENIIDESGMPKERFSAEFPKEGPSILRIQQVVRGDSAAYFCASSDRGGSSGANVLTFGAGSRLTVL.

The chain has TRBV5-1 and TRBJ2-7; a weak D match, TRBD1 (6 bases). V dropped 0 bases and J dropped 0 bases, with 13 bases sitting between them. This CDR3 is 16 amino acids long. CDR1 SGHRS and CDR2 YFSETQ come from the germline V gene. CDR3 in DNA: TGCGCCAGCAGCTTGGGCGTGGGGGCTGGCTCCTACGAGCAGTACTTC. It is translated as CASSLGVGAGSYEQYF. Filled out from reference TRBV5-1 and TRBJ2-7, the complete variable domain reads KAGVTQTPRYLIKTRGQQVTLSCSPISGHRSVSWYQQTPGQGLQFLFEYFSETQRNKGNFPGRFSGRQFSNSRSEMNVSTLELGDSALYLCASSLGVGAGSYEQYFGPGTRLTVT.

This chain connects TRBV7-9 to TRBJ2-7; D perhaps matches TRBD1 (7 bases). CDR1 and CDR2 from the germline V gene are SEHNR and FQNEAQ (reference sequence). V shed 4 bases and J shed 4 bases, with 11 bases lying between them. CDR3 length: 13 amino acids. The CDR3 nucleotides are TGTGCCAGCAGCTCGCGGGACAGATACGAGCAGTACTTC. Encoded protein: CASSSRDRYEQYF.

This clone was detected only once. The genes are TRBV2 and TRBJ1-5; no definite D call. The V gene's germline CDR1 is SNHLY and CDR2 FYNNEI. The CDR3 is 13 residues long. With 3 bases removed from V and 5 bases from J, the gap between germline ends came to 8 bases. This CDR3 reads CASSDNVYQPQHF. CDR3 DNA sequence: TGTGCCAGCAGTGATAACGTGTATCAGCCCCAGCATTTT.

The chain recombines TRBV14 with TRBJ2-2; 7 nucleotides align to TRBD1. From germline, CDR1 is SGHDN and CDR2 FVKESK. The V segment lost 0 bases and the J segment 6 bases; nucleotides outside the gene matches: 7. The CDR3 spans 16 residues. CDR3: CASSQELWTGAGELFF. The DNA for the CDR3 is TGTGCCAGCAGCCAAGAACTTTGGACAGGTGCCGGGGAGCTGTTTTTT.

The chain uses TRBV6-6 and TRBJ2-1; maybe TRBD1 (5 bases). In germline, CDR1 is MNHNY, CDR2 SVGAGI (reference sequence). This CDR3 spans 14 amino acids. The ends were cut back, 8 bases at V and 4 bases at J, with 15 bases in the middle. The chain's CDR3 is CASQGVQSYNEQFF. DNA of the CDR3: TGTGCCAGCCAGGGTGTCCAGAGTTACAATGAGCAGTTCTTC.

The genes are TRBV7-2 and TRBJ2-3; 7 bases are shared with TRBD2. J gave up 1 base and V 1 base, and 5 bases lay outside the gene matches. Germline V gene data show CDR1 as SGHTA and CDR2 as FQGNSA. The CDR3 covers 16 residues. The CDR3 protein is CASSLVGGDGTDTQYF. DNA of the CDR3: TGTGCCAGCAGCTTAGTGGGAGGGGACGGCACAGATACGCAGTATTTT.

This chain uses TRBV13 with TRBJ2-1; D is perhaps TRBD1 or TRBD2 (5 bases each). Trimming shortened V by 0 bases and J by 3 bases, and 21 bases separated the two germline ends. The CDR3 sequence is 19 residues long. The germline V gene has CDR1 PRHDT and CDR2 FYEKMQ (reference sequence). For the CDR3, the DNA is TGTGCCAGCAGCTTAGGTCGGGACCCGACGGCAGTAGGCTACAATGAGCAGTTCTTC. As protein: CASSLGRDPTAVGYNEQFF.